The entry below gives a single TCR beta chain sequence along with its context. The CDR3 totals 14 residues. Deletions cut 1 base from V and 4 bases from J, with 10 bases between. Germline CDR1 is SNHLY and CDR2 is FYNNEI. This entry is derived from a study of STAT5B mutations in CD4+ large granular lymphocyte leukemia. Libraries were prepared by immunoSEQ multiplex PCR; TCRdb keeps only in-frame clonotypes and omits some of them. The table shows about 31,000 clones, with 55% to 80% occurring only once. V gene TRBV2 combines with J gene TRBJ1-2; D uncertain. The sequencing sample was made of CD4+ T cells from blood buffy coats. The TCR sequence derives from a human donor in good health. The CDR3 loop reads CASSEDPQVYGYTF. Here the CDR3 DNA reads TGTGCCAGCAGTGAAGACCCGCAGGTCTATGGCTACACCTTC.